The 16 T cell receptor beta chains presented below share a single source sample, sequenced in a study of beta chain features in type 1 diabetes (dated by TCRdb to 2016 to 2019). Libraries were constructed by the immunoSEQ multiplex PCR assay. The High Capacity cDNA Reverse Transcription Kit was used to reverse transcribe all of the isolated RNA, meaning that expressed TCRB transcripts were what got sequenced. This immuneACCESS table, as held by TCRdb, lists in-frame sequences with V and J called but not all clones. Of the missing ones, under half trace to an unresolved V gene in checked studies; the others have no known cause. The sample yields 300,000 to 350,000 clones; less than 20% were counted once. Around 0.04% of the sample is taken by the ten largest. The sequenced material came from naive CD4+ T cells from blood. This sample's cell subset or site label indicates: true naive CD4+ T cells. Source of these receptors: a woman younger than 30 in good health.

The V call is TRBV29-1, the J call TRBJ1-1; D perhaps matches TRBD1 (6 bases). V was cut by 3 bases and J by 7 bases, with 18 bases left in between. The CDR3 consists of 14 residues. The germline CDR1 and CDR2 sequences are SQVTM and ANQGSEA. The CDR3 sequence: CSVEGALSGNEAFF. The CDR3 DNA sequence: TGCAGCGTTGAGGGGGCCCTATCGGGGAATGAAGCTTTCTTT.

This chain links TRBV6-1 with TRBJ1-2; unclear D gene. The CDR3 extends over 14 amino acids. Deletions cut 7 bases from V and 4 bases from J, with 16 bases between. CDR1 is MNHNS, CDR2 SASEGT, per germline. The CDR3 sequence is CASNPGEGFYGYTF. The CDR3 DNA reads as TGTGCCAGCAACCCCGGGGAGGGATTCTATGGCTACACCTTC.

The V gene is TRBV5-4, the J gene TRBJ2-3; perhaps TRBD1 as D (5 bases). Germline CDR1 and CDR2: SGHNT and YYREEE (reference sequence). With 4 bases removed from V and 1 base from J, the gap between germline ends came to 16 bases. The CDR3 contains 16 residues. CDR3 in DNA: TGTGCCAGCAGCCCCCCAGGTTCCAGGGGCACAGATACGCAGTATTTT. Encoded protein: CASSPPGSRGTDTQYF.

J is TRBJ2-5 and V is TRBV9, with 14 bases lining up with TRBD2. The CDR3 sequence is 16 residues long. Germline-derived CDR1 and CDR2 are SGDLS and YYNGEE. Trimming at V came to 1 base and at J to 5 bases, leaving 4 bases not matched to a gene. The CDR3 DNA follows: TGTGCCAGCAGCGTAATGGGACTAGCGGGGGTCGAGACCCAGTACTTC. This sequence encodes CASSVMGLAGVETQYF. The entire variable domain, with the rest obtained from reference TRBV9 and TRBJ2-5, is as follows: DSGVTQTPKHLITATGQRVTLRCSPRSGDLSVYWYQQSLDQGLQFLIQYYNGEERAKGNILERFSAQQFPDLHSELNLSSLELGDSALYFCASSVMGLAGVETQYFGPGTRLLVL.

The chain combines TRBV9 with TRBJ2-7, with TRBD2 matching 14 bases. The J segment lost 4 bases and the V segment lost 4 bases, leaving 10 bases of the junction unmatched. The V gene's germline CDR1 is SGDLS and CDR2 YYNGEE. This CDR3 has 17 amino acids. CDR3: CASSIGTSGSFQYEQYF. The CDR3 DNA follows: TGTGCCAGCAGCATCGGGACTAGCGGGAGCTTTCAGTACGAGCAGTACTTC.

The J gene is TRBJ2-7, the V gene TRBV5-4; weak D call: TRBD2 (7 bases). CDR1 and CDR2 from the germline V gene are SGHNT and YYREEE (reference sequence). This CDR3 has 13 residues. V was cut by 1 base and J by 5 bases, with 10 bases left in between. The CDR3 reads CASSLTGRDEQYF. DNA for the CDR3: TGTGCCAGCAGCTTGACAGGGAGGGACGAGCAGTACTTC.

CDR3 coding DNA: TGTGCCATCAGTGAGGCAGCGACAGGCTACAATGAGCAGTTCTTC. Protein product: CAISEAATGYNEQFF. The gene calls are TRBV10-3 and TRBJ2-1; a possible D gene is TRBD1 (6 bases). This CDR3 has 15 amino acids. The germline V gene has CDR1 ENHRY and CDR2 SYGVKD. Trimming cost V 2 bases and J 3 bases, with 11 bases left between them.

This clone was seen only a few times. The V gene is TRBV18, the J gene TRBJ1-5, with 9 bases that match TRBD1. Trimming removed 6 bases from V and 9 bases from J; junction bases left unmatched: 12. This CDR3 spans 15 amino acids. Germline V lookup: CDR1 KGHSH, CDR2 LQKENI. This CDR3 reads CASSPSEGTGRPQHF. CDR3 DNA: TGTGCCAGCTCTCCGTCCGAGGGGACAGGGAGGCCCCAGCATTTT. The full variable domain, in which reference TRBV18 and TRBJ1-5 provide the parts outside the CDR3, is NAGVMQNPRHLVRRRGQEARLRCSPMKGHSHVYWYRQLPEEGLKFMVYLQKENIIDESGMPKERFSAEFPKEGPSILRIQQVVRGDSAAYFCASSPSEGTGRPQHFGDGTRLSIL.

A few counts support this clone. V usage is TRBV19 and J usage is TRBJ2-5, with 13 bases lining up with TRBD2. This CDR3 is 14 amino acids long. The junction had 5 bases not matched to a gene; V was cut back by 10 bases and J by 3 bases. From germline, CDR1 is LNHDA and CDR2 SQIVND (reference sequence). The CDR3 reads CATGLAGAKETQYF. CDR3 nucleotides: TGTGCCACAGGACTAGCGGGAGCCAAAGAGACCCAGTACTTC.

This clone was counted between two and nine times. The rearrangement links TRBV7-2 to TRBJ2-7; D not certain. Germline CDR1 is SGHTA and CDR2 is FQGNSA. The CDR3 contains 14 residues. The germline V and J ends were trimmed by 4 bases and 1 base, with 11 bases remaining between them. In DNA, the CDR3 is TGTGCCAGCAGCTCGCGCTTTAGTTCCTACGAGCAGTACTTC. It translates to CASSSRFSSYEQYF.

This clone was observed a few times. The chain links TRBV13 to TRBJ1-2, with D tentatively TRBD1 (5 bases). V shed 4 bases and J shed 7 bases, with 13 bases lying between them. The CDR3 has 13 residues. Germline CDR1 and CDR2: PRHDT and FYEKMQ (reference sequence). This chain's CDR3 is CASSSLLRGGYTF. In DNA form, the CDR3 reads TGTGCCAGCAGCTCCCTCCTTAGGGGTGGCTACACCTTC.

The gene calls are TRBV7-6 and TRBJ2-1; D is uncertain. The germline gives CDR1 SGHVS, CDR2 FNYEAQ. The CDR3 runs 13 residues. The V and J ends lost 4 bases and 2 bases respectively, with 6 bases between them. CDR3 sequence reads: CASSSIAYNEQFF. DNA of the CDR3: TGTGCCAGCAGCTCAATAGCCTACAATGAGCAGTTCTTC. Combining the CDR3 with reference TRBV7-6 and TRBJ2-1 gives the whole variable domain GAGVSQSPRYKVTKRGQDVALRCDPISGHVSLYWYRQALGQGPEFLTYFNYEAQQDKSGLPNDRFSAERPEGSISTLTIQRTEQRDSAMYRCASSSIAYNEQFFGPGTRLTVL.

The chain joins TRBV4-1 to TRBJ2-1; 15 bases map to TRBD2. The germline gives CDR1 MGHRA, CDR2 YSYEKL. With 6 bases clipped from V and 6 bases from J, the junction kept 9 bases outside the gene matches. This CDR3 is built from 17 residues. The CDR3 loop reads CASSLPGLAGGPNEQFF. CDR3 bases: TGCGCCAGCAGTCTCCCAGGACTAGCGGGAGGGCCCAATGAGCAGTTCTTC.

This sequence joins TRBV30 and TRBJ1-2; 8 bases match TRBD1. Germline V gene sequence: CDR1 GTSNPN, CDR2 SVGIG (reference sequence). Trimming at V came to 3 bases and at J to 2 bases, leaving 8 bases not matched to a gene. The CDR3 has 15 residues. CDR3 amino acids: CAWSLIAGGNYGYTF. CDR3 sequence (DNA): TGTGCCTGGAGCCTAATTGCAGGGGGCAACTATGGCTACACCTTC.

This CDR3 reads CASSVESGRDNEQFF. As DNA, the CDR3 is TGTGCCAGCAGCGTAGAAAGCGGACGGGACAATGAGCAGTTCTTC. This chain joins TRBV9 and TRBJ2-1, with D possibly TRBD2 on 5 matching bases. CDR1 is SGDLS, CDR2 YYNGEE, per germline. The CDR3 runs 15 residues. V gave up 0 bases and J gave up 5 bases, with 12 bases separating them. The entire variable domain, with the rest obtained from reference TRBV9 and TRBJ2-1, is as follows: DSGVTQTPKHLITATGQRVTLRCSPRSGDLSVYWYQQSLDQGLQFLIQYYNGEERAKGNILERFSAQQFPDLHSELNLSSLELGDSALYFCASSVESGRDNEQFFGPGTRLTVL.

The chain recombines TRBV6-1 with TRBJ2-1; 9 nucleotides align to TRBD2. With 7 bases clipped from V and 9 bases from J, the junction kept 13 bases outside the gene matches. From germline, CDR1 is MNHNS and CDR2 SASEGT. This CDR3 is built from 15 residues. CDR3 in DNA: TGTGCCAGCATTTTGTTAGCGGGAGTTCCCGGTGAGCAGTTCTTC. Translation: CASILLAGVPGEQFF.